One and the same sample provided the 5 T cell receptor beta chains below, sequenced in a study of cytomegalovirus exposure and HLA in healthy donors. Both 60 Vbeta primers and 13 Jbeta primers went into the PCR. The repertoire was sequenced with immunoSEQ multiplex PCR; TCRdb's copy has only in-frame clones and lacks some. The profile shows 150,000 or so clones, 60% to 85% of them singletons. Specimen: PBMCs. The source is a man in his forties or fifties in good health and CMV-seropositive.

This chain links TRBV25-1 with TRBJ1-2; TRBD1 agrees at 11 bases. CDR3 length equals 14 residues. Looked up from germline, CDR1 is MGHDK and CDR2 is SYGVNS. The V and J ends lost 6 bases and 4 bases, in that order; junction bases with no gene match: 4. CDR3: CASRGQGVGYGYTF. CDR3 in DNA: TGTGCCAGCAGGGGACAGGGGGTGGGCTATGGCTACACCTTC.

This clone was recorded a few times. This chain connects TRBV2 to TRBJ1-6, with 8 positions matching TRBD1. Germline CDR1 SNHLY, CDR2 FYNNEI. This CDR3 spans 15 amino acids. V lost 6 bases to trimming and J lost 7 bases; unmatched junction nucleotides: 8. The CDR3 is CASRSGGPPNSPLHF. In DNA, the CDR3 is TGTGCCAGCAGGTCAGGGGGCCCACCGAATTCACCCCTCCACTTT.

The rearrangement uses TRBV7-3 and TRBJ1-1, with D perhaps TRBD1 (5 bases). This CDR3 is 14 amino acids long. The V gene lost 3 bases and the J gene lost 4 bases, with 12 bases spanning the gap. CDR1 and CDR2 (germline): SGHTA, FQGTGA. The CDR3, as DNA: TGTGCCAGCAGCTTGGGGGGGGTGGGCACTGAAGCTTTCTTT. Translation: CASSLGGVGTEAFF.

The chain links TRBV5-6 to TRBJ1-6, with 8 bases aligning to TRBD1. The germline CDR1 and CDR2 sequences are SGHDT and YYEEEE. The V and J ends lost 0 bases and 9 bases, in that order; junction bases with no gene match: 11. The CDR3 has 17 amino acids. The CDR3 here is CASSLVSGQGRSSPLHF. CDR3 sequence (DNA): TGTGCCAGCAGCTTGGTCTCCGGACAGGGTCGATCTTCACCCCTCCACTTT.

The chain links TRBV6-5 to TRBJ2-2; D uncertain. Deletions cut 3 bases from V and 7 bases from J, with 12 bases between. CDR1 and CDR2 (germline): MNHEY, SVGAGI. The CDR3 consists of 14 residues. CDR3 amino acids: CASSYSGGGGELFF. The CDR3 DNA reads TGTGCCAGCAGTTATTCCGGCGGTGGCGGGGAGCTGTTTTTT.